The source of this TCR beta chain is a study of blood T cell repertoires in COVID-19. Study details: PBMCs, B-cell-depleted T cells, or T cells were the source of the cDNA or gDNA that made up the material.

This clone was detected only once. The CDR3 has 16 residues. The J segment lost 4 bases and the V segment lost 3 bases, leaving 6 bases of the junction unmatched. CDR1 and CDR2 (germline): SGHVS, FNYEAQ. Method: immunoSEQ multiplex PCR; TCRdb's copy keeps in-frame clones and lacks some. The table lists approximately 280,000 clones, 70% to 90% of them singletons. The receptor comes from a woman aged 70-85 years with acute or convalescent COVID-19. The V gene is TRBV7-6, the J gene TRBJ2-2; 9 bases are shared with TRBD2. The sample taken for sequencing was peripheral blood. The CDR3 nucleotides are TGTGCCAGCAGCTTTGGTTTAGCGGGGGTCACCGGGGAGCTGTTTTTT. This codes for CASSFGLAGVTGELFF.